The clone carrying this TCR beta chain was counted only a few times. Its antigen is unknown. These data originate in a study of response to subunit inactivated influenza vaccine. Study outcomes and limitations: With each seasonal influenza vaccination, the authors suggested, few new T cells are recruited.

In germline, CDR1 is MDHEN, CDR2 SYDVKM. The CDR3 loop spans 14 amino acids. V was cut by 0 bases and J by 6 bases, with 9 bases left in between. TCRdb processed the RT-PCR reads anew with MiXCR; each CDR3 protein has one entry. The data hold roughly 670,000 distinct CDR3 sequences, with approximately 15% observed a single time. V and J are TRBV28 and TRBJ2-4, with D possibly TRBD1 on 6 matching bases. The sequenced sample was PBMCs from blood, obtained 14 to 15 days before vaccination. The TCR comes from a man aged 45 to 65 who received an inactivated influenza vaccine. CDR3 in amino acids: CASSLWGASNIQYF. For the CDR3, the DNA is TGTGCCAGCAGTTTATGGGGGGCCTCAAACATTCAGTACTTC. The full variable domain, its missing parts supplied by reference TRBV28 and TRBJ2-4, is DVKVTQSSRYLVKRTGEKVFLECVQDMDHENMFWYRQDPGLGLRLIYFSYDVKMKEKGDIPEGYSVSREKKERFSLILESASTNQTSMYLCASSLWGASNIQYFGAGTRLSVL.